This is a list of T cell receptor beta chains from one sample in a study of graft-versus-host responses after intestinal transplantation. TCRdb's table, derived via immunoSEQ multiplex PCR, lists solely in-frame clones and lacks some. The sample shows tens of thousands of clones, 89% of them seen only once. The sample here was PBMCs, taken around 65 days after intestinal transplantation. The receptors shown here come from a human patient who received an intestinal transplant, so some T cells may come from the graft donor. The CDR3 runs from the conserved cysteine through the conserved F or W. Each record gives: V gene, J gene, D gene, clone size, CDR3 protein, CDR3 DNA. A D gene is named only where the DNA matches it firmly. The listing skips clone size in some rows; elsewhere it reads once, few, many or a size class.

V gene: TRBV7-9
J gene: TRBJ1-4
D gene: -
clone size: -
CDR3 protein: CASSLLGSNEKLFF
CDR3 DNA: TGTGCCAGCAGCTTATTGGGGTCTAATGAAAAACTGTTTTTT

V gene: TRBV7-2
J gene: TRBJ1-4
D gene: -
clone size: once
CDR3 protein: CASSFKEFNEKLFF
CDR3 DNA: TGTGCCAGCAGCTTTAAGGAATTTAATGAAAAACTGTTTTTT

V gene: TRBV4-1
J gene: TRBJ2-7
D gene: -
clone size: -
CDR3 protein: CASSQVQGPIYEQYF
CDR3 DNA: TGCGCCAGCAGCCAAGTCCAGGGGCCCATCTACGAGCAGTACTTC

V gene: TRBV2
J gene: TRBJ1-1
D gene: -
clone size: -
CDR3 protein: CASSGHRQVEAFF
CDR3 DNA: TGTGCCAGCAGTGGTCACCGACAGGTTGAAGCTTTCTTT

V gene: TRBV7-9
J gene: TRBJ1-1
D gene: TRBD1
clone size: few
CDR3 protein: CASSKTGANTEAFF
CDR3 DNA: TGTGCCAGCAGCAAGACAGGGGCGAACACTGAAGCTTTCTTT

V gene: TRBV27
J gene: TRBJ1-5
D gene: -
clone size: -
CDR3 protein: CASSIDSTVQPQHF
CDR3 DNA: TGTGCCAGCAGTATAGACAGCACGGTACAGCCCCAGCATTTT

V gene: TRBV12-5
J gene: TRBJ1-1
D gene: -
clone size: -
CDR3 protein: CASGIVLGTETELNTEAFF
CDR3 DNA: TGTGCTAGTGGTATCGTTTTAGGGACCGAAACCGAATTGAACACTGAAGCTTTCTTT

V gene: TRBV7-9
J gene: TRBJ2-5
D gene: -
clone size: -
CDR3 protein: CASSLARQGQETQYF
CDR3 DNA: TGTGCCAGCAGCTTAGCGCGTCAGGGGCAAGAGACCCAGTACTTC

V gene: TRBV11-2
J gene: TRBJ2-1
D gene: -
clone size: -
CDR3 protein: CASSGSPPNYNEQFF
CDR3 DNA: TGTGCCAGCAGCGGATCGCCTCCGAACTACAATGAGCAGTTCTTC

V gene: TRBV27
J gene: TRBJ1-2
D gene: -
clone size: -
CDR3 protein: CASSTLREDYGYTF
CDR3 DNA: TGTGCCAGCAGTACCCTCAGGGAAGACTATGGCTACACCTTC

V gene: TRBV25-1
J gene: TRBJ2-7
D gene: TRBD1
clone size: -
CDR3 protein: CASRRTGGTYEQYF
CDR3 DNA: TGTGCCAGCAGAAGGACAGGGGGGACCTACGAGCAGTACTTC

V gene: TRBV11-2
J gene: TRBJ2-5
D gene: TRBD2
clone size: -
CDR3 protein: CASSWGLAGRRETQYF
CDR3 DNA: TGTGCCAGCAGCTGGGGACTAGCGGGGCGTCGGGAGACCCAGTACTTC

V gene: TRBV21-1
J gene: TRBJ2-2
D gene: -
clone size: -
CDR3 protein: CASSIGQPPGESTGELFF
CDR3 DNA: TGTGCCAGCAGCATTGGACAGCCTCCAGGGGAAAGTACCGGGGAGCTGTTTTTT

V gene: TRBV4-1
J gene: TRBJ1-4
D gene: -
clone size: -
CDR3 protein: CASSQEGRSNEKLFF
CDR3 DNA: TGCGCCAGCAGCCAAGAGGGCCGGAGTAATGAAAAACTGTTTTTT

V gene: TRBV6-1
J gene: TRBJ2-3
D gene: TRBD2
clone size: -
CDR3 protein: CASSDTSGGTDTQYF
CDR3 DNA: TGTGCCAGCAGTGATACTAGCGGGGGGACAGATACGCAGTATTTT

V gene: TRBV6-5
J gene: TRBJ2-2
D gene: -
clone size: -
CDR3 protein: CASRPDQSNTGELFF
CDR3 DNA: TGTGCCAGCAGGCCAGACCAATCGAACACCGGGGAGCTGTTTTTT

V gene: TRBV23-1
J gene: TRBJ2-7
D gene: TRBD1
clone size: -
CDR3 protein: CASSRQGAFRPYEQYF
CDR3 DNA: TGCGCCAGCAGTAGACAGGGGGCTTTTCGTCCCTACGAGCAGTACTTC

V gene: TRBV9
J gene: TRBJ1-2
D gene: -
clone size: -
CDR3 protein: CASSRRGAFDYGYTF
CDR3 DNA: TGTGCCAGCAGCAGACGGGGGGCATTCGACTATGGCTACACCTTC

V gene: TRBV5-5
J gene: TRBJ2-3
D gene: -
clone size: -
CDR3 protein: CASSLGRRDGETDTQYF
CDR3 DNA: TGTGCCAGCAGCTTGGGGAGAAGGGACGGGGAGACAGATACGCAGTATTTT

V gene: TRBV7-9
J gene: TRBJ1-2
D gene: -
clone size: -
CDR3 protein: CASSPDSYGYTF
CDR3 DNA: TGTGCCAGCAGCCCAGACAGCTATGGCTACACCTTC

V gene: TRBV6-5
J gene: TRBJ2-7
D gene: TRBD1
clone size: once
CDR3 protein: CASGRGEQYF
CDR3 DNA: TGTGCCAGCGGCAGGGGGGAGCAGTACTTC

V gene: TRBV4-1
J gene: TRBJ2-1
D gene: TRBD1
clone size: -
CDR3 protein: CASSHPGAGTGGWREQFF
CDR3 DNA: TGCGCCAGCAGCCACCCGGGGGCAGGGACAGGGGGCTGGCGTGAGCAGTTCTTC

V gene: TRBV7-9
J gene: TRBJ1-2
D gene: TRBD1
clone size: -
CDR3 protein: CASSSTGYKAGANYGYTF
CDR3 DNA: TGTGCCAGCAGCTCGACAGGGTATAAGGCCGGGGCTAACTATGGCTACACCTTC

V gene: TRBV30
J gene: TRBJ1-4
D gene: -
clone size: -
CDR3 protein: CAWSSGAGNEKLFF
CDR3 DNA: TGTGCCTGGAGCAGTGGGGCTGGGAATGAAAAACTGTTTTTT

V gene: TRBV1
J gene: TRBJ1-2
D gene: -
clone size: -
CDR3 protein: CTSSETGVNGYTF
CDR3 DNA: TGCACCAGCAGTGAGACAGGGGTTAATGGCTACACCTTC

V gene: TRBV6-5
J gene: TRBJ2-7
D gene: TRBD1
clone size: -
CDR3 protein: CASSTPSDRGYEQYF
CDR3 DNA: TGTGCCAGCAGTACGCCCTCGGACAGGGGGTACGAGCAGTACTTC

V gene: TRBV30
J gene: TRBJ1-1
D gene: -
clone size: -
CDR3 protein: CAWMDALLAFF
CDR3 DNA: TGTGCCTGGATGGATGCCCTACTGGCTTTCTTT

V gene: TRBV2
J gene: TRBJ2-7
D gene: -
clone size: -
CDR3 protein: CASGDGVQYF
CDR3 DNA: TGTGCCAGTGGGGATGGGGTGCAGTACTTC

V gene: TRBV4-3
J gene: TRBJ2-1
D gene: TRBD2
clone size: once
CDR3 protein: CASSQGAGGPHNEQFF
CDR3 DNA: TGCGCCAGCAGCCAAGGGGCGGGGGGGCCCCACAATGAGCAGTTCTTC

V gene: TRBV9
J gene: TRBJ1-4
D gene: TRBD1
clone size: -
CDR3 protein: CASSVADGQGRGEKLFF
CDR3 DNA: TGTGCCAGCAGCGTAGCCGATGGACAGGGACGGGGGGAAAAACTGTTTTTT

V gene: TRBV5-1
J gene: TRBJ1-1
D gene: TRBD1
clone size: once
CDR3 protein: CASSPDRGEAFF
CDR3 DNA: TGCGCCAGCAGCCCAGACAGGGGTGAAGCTTTCTTT

V gene: TRBV19
J gene: TRBJ2-7
D gene: -
clone size: -
CDR3 protein: CASSKRYSYYEQYF
CDR3 DNA: TGTGCCAGTAGTAAACGATACAGCTACTACGAGCAGTACTTC

V gene: TRBV30
J gene: TRBJ1-6
D gene: TRBD1
clone size: -
CDR3 protein: CACNRGQGNSPLHF
CDR3 DNA: TGTGCCTGTAATAGGGGGCAGGGGAATTCACCCCTCCACTTT

V gene: TRBV7-2
J gene: TRBJ1-1
D gene: TRBD1
clone size: -
CDR3 protein: CASSSAGQNSLGAFF
CDR3 DNA: TGTGCCAGCAGCTCAGCGGGACAGAACTCGCTCGGCGCTTTCTTT

V gene: TRBV6-1
J gene: TRBJ2-5
D gene: TRBD2
clone size: few
CDR3 protein: CASSPGGLAQETQYF
CDR3 DNA: TGTGCCAGCAGTCCGGGGGGACTAGCCCAAGAGACCCAGTACTTC

V gene: TRBV11-2
J gene: TRBJ2-1
D gene: TRBD1
clone size: -
CDR3 protein: CASSPWGTGVSYNEQFF
CDR3 DNA: TGTGCCAGCAGCCCCTGGGGTACAGGGGTGTCCTACAATGAGCAGTTCTTC

V gene: TRBV4-3
J gene: TRBJ2-5
D gene: TRBD2
clone size: -
CDR3 protein: CASSQDKVAGGPRETQYF
CDR3 DNA: TGCGCCAGCAGCCAAGATAAGGTTGCGGGGGGGCCCCGGGAGACCCAGTACTTC

V gene: TRBV7-9
J gene: TRBJ1-1
D gene: -
clone size: -
CDR3 protein: CASSRSILNTEAFF
CDR3 DNA: TGTGCCAGCTCCCGCTCGATTTTGAACACTGAAGCTTTCTTT

V gene: TRBV4-3
J gene: TRBJ2-1
D gene: -
clone size: -
CDR3 protein: CASSQDRGGASYNEQFF
CDR3 DNA: TGCGCCAGCAGCCAAGACCGCGGCGGGGCCTCCTACAATGAGCAGTTCTTC

V gene: TRBV7-9
J gene: TRBJ2-5
D gene: -
clone size: -
CDR3 protein: CASSPGPWGQETQYF
CDR3 DNA: TGTGCCAGCAGCCCCGGGCCATGGGGGCAAGAGACCCAGTACTTC

V gene: TRBV12-5
J gene: TRBJ1-1
D gene: -
clone size: once
CDR3 protein: CASGAPDSNTEAFF
CDR3 DNA: TGTGCTAGTGGTGCCCCAGACAGTAACACTGAAGCTTTCTTT

V gene: TRBV27
J gene: TRBJ2-7
D gene: -
clone size: -
CDR3 protein: CASSPTGRAEIEQYF
CDR3 DNA: TGTGCCAGCAGTCCAACGGGCAGAGCAGAAATCGAGCAGTACTTC

V gene: TRBV7-9
J gene: TRBJ2-1
D gene: -
clone size: -
CDR3 protein: CASSSIRISYNEQFF
CDR3 DNA: TGTGCCAGCAGCTCTATCAGGATCTCCTACAATGAGCAGTTCTTC

V gene: TRBV7-8
J gene: TRBJ2-2
D gene: TRBD2
clone size: -
CDR3 protein: CASSWQRGNTGELFF
CDR3 DNA: TGTGCCAGCAGCTGGCAGCGGGGGAACACCGGGGAGCTGTTTTTT

V gene: TRBV29-1
J gene: TRBJ2-5
D gene: TRBD1
clone size: -
CDR3 protein: CSVEDQGTAETQYF
CDR3 DNA: TGCAGCGTTGAAGATCAAGGGACAGCCGAGACCCAGTACTTC

V gene: TRBV11-3
J gene: TRBJ2-3
D gene: TRBD1
clone size: -
CDR3 protein: CASSLDRQGWDTQYF
CDR3 DNA: TGTGCCAGCAGCTTAGACCGACAGGGTTGGGATACGCAGTATTTT

V gene: TRBV19
J gene: TRBJ2-5
D gene: TRBD2
clone size: -
CDR3 protein: CATARTSVETQYF
CDR3 DNA: TGTGCCACCGCGAGGACTAGCGTGGAGACCCAGTACTTC

V gene: TRBV19
J gene: TRBJ2-5
D gene: TRBD2
clone size: -
CDR3 protein: CASKGTNQETQYF
CDR3 DNA: TGTGCCAGTAAGGGGACTAACCAAGAGACCCAGTACTTC

V gene: TRBV4-3
J gene: TRBJ1-6
D gene: -
clone size: -
CDR3 protein: CASSQGSGSPLHF
CDR3 DNA: TGCGCCAGCAGCCAAGGCAGCGGGTCACCCCTCCACTTT

V gene: TRBV7-2
J gene: TRBJ1-3
D gene: -
clone size: -
CDR3 protein: CASSLSGSGNTIYF
CDR3 DNA: TGTGCCAGCAGCCTATCGGGGTCTGGAAACACCATATATTTT

V gene: TRBV19
J gene: TRBJ2-7
D gene: -
clone size: -
CDR3 protein: CASSRSRTQLTYEQYF
CDR3 DNA: TGTGCCAGTAGTAGGTCCCGGACACAATTAACCTACGAGCAGTACTTC

V gene: TRBV5-5
J gene: TRBJ2-7
D gene: TRBD2
clone size: -
CDR3 protein: CASSLLAGAYEQYF
CDR3 DNA: TGTGCCAGCAGCTTGTTAGCGGGGGCCTACGAGCAGTACTTC